The rows below give T cell receptor beta chains drawn from one sample of a study of cytotoxic CD8 clonotypes in ibrutinib-treated CLL. Assay: immunoSEQ multiplex PCR; the TCRdb copy retains only in-frame clones and omits some. The sample carries 20,000 to 30,000 clones, about 67% recorded once. Sequences were derived from PBMCs, sampled after 12 months of ibrutinib treatment. These receptors were obtained from a human donor with chronic lymphocytic leukemia. Both conserved end residues are part of each CDR3. Fields, in order: V gene, clone size, J gene, D gene, CDR3 DNA, CDR3 protein. D genes are given only for firm matches. Clone size is given for some rows only: seen once, a few or many times, or a class if the clone is expanded.

TRBV11-2	-	TRBJ2-3	TRBD2	TGTGCCAGCAGCCCCCGGACTAGCGGGGGGCGTACAGATACGCAGTATTTT	CASSPRTSGGRTDTQYF
TRBV19	-	TRBJ2-3	TRBD1	TGTGCCAGTCCACCACCCCGGGACAGGTGGTCCAATACGCAGTATTTT	CASPPPRDRWSNTQYF
TRBV9	once	TRBJ1-1	-	TGTGCCAGCAGCGTAGCCCCAGAGGGGACTGAAGCTTTCTTT	CASSVAPEGTEAFF
TRBV2	-	TRBJ2-1	-	TGTGCCAGCAGAGCGGGACAGGCGACGTTCTTC	CASRAGQATFF
TRBV19	-	TRBJ1-1	-	TGTGCCAGTAGTCCACAGACAGGACTGAACACTGAAGCTTTCTTT	CASSPQTGLNTEAFF
TRBV28	-	TRBJ1-2	TRBD1	TGTGCCAGCAGCCCAGGGGGGCATTTAAGATATGGCTACACCTTC	CASSPGGHLRYGYTF
TRBV6-5	-	TRBJ2-5	TRBD2	TGTGCCAGCAGCCTTAGCGGGGGAGAGACCCAGTACTTC	CASSLSGGETQYF
TRBV4-2	medium-sized	TRBJ2-3	TRBD2	TGTGCCAGCAGCCAAGAACAATTGGGGGGGTATACGCAGTATTTT	CASSQEQLGGYTQYF
TRBV18	-	TRBJ1-1	-	TGTGCCAGCTCACCACGAATCGGGACTGAAGCTTTCTTT	CASSPRIGTEAFF
TRBV7-9	-	TRBJ2-7	-	TGTGCCAGCAGCTTCGTTACTGTACGGGACTACGAGCAGTACTTC	CASSFVTVRDYEQYF
TRBV30	few	TRBJ2-4	-	TGTGCCTGGCAGGGGAAGGCCAAAAACATTCAGTACTTC	CAWQGKAKNIQYF
TRBV29-1	-	TRBJ1-4	-	TGCAGCGTTGAAGTTTTGGAAAAACTGTTTTTT	CSVEVLEKLFF
TRBV27	-	TRBJ2-6	-	TGTGCCAGCAGTTTAATGGTCCCTGGGGCCAACGTCCTGACTTTC	CASSLMVPGANVLTF
TRBV5-1	once	TRBJ2-2	-	TGCGCCAGCAGCCGGAGGACGGGCTCAACGGACACCGGGGAGCTGTTTTTT	CASSRRTGSTDTGELFF
TRBV5-1	once	TRBJ2-7	-	TGCGCCAGCAGCTTGGGCCCGGAGAGGGTCTACGAGCAGTACTTC	CASSLGPERVYEQYF
TRBV19	medium-sized	TRBJ2-2	TRBD2	TGTGCCGCGGCCGGGGGGGCCGGGGCGAACACCGGGGAGCTGTTTTTT	CAAAGGAGANTGELFF
TRBV27	-	TRBJ2-5	-	TGTGCCAGCAGTTTACGACCAACCGGGGAGACCCAGTACTTC	CASSLRPTGETQYF
TRBV6-5	-	TRBJ2-3	-	TGTGCCAGCACCCCGGCTAGGTCAGATACGCAGTATTTT	CASTPARSDTQYF
TRBV7-2	-	TRBJ2-5	TRBD2	TGTGCCAGCAGCTTAAGACTAGCAGGAGAGACCCAGTACTTC	CASSLRLAGETQYF
TRBV11-3	once	TRBJ2-2	-	TGTGCCAGCAGCCCCCTTGGGAACACCGGGGAGCTGTTTTTT	CASSPLGNTGELFF
TRBV27	-	TRBJ2-2	TRBD2	TGTGCCAGCAGTAGCGGGGCGAACACCGGGGAGCTGTTTTTT	CASSSGANTGELFF
TRBV5-4	-	TRBJ2-1	-	TGTGCCATAGGGGAACAATCCTACAATGAGCAGTTCTTC	CAIGEQSYNEQFF
TRBV6-5	-	TRBJ1-1	TRBD1	TGTGCCAGCAGTTACTCCGGGACAGGAAAACGTGAAGCTTTCTTT	CASSYSGTGKREAFF
TRBV27	medium-sized	TRBJ1-2	-	TGTGCCAGCAGTCTTCAGGGAGGGAGGGGCTACACCTTC	CASSLQGGRGYTF
TRBV5-1	-	TRBJ2-4	-	TGCGCCAGCAGCACGGCCAGGGGTTGGGCCAAAAACATTCAGTACTTC	CASSTARGWAKNIQYF
TRBV9	once	TRBJ2-5	TRBD2	TGTGCCAGCAGCGTCGCGGGGGGCACGGAGACCCAGTACTTC	CASSVAGGTETQYF
TRBV7-6	-	TRBJ2-3	-	TGTGCCAGCAGCCGGGTGACAGATACGCAGTATTTT	CASSRVTDTQYF
TRBV2	few	TRBJ1-6	-	TGTGCCAGCAGTGAATTGGCCAATTCACCCCTCCACTTT	CASSELANSPLHF
TRBV11-2	-	TRBJ2-5	-	TGTGCCAGCAGCTTAGCTCCGGCCCAGTACTTC	CASSLAPAQYF
TRBV5-4	-	TRBJ2-7	-	TGTGCCAGCAGCCACCAGGGGCACGAGCAGTACTTC	CASSHQGHEQYF
TRBV4-1	-	TRBJ2-1	TRBD1	TGCGCCAGCAGCCAAGATCCCTCAGGGGGCTCATACAATGAGCAGTTCTTC	CASSQDPSGGSYNEQFF
TRBV4-3	once	TRBJ2-2	-	TGCGCCAGCAGCCAAGACAGCTACCCCACCGGGGAGCTGTTTTTT	CASSQDSYPTGELFF
TRBV9	once	TRBJ2-5	TRBD2	TGTGCCAGCAGCCCACTTGGGACTAGCGGTAAAGAGACCCAGTACTTC	CASSPLGTSGKETQYF
TRBV27	-	TRBJ1-5	-	TGTGCCAGCAGTTTACGGACAGCCCCGAATCAGCCCCAGCATTTT	CASSLRTAPNQPQHF
TRBV7-8	-	TRBJ1-5	TRBD1	TGTGCCAGCAGCTTTGACAGGGGGCTGGGGCAGCCCCAGCATTTT	CASSFDRGLGQPQHF
TRBV10-2	medium-sized	TRBJ2-4	TRBD2	TGCGCCAGCAGTGAGTCGCGGGGGGCCAAAAACATTCAGTACTTC	CASSESRGAKNIQYF
TRBV5-1	-	TRBJ2-5	-	TGCGCCAGCAGCACGGGCCAAGAGACCCAGTACTTC	CASSTGQETQYF
TRBV4-1	-	TRBJ2-5	TRBD2	TGCGCCAGCAGCCAGGGACTAGCGGGGGGTTACCAAGAGACCCAGTACTTC	CASSQGLAGGYQETQYF
TRBV15	-	TRBJ2-3	TRBD2	TGTGCCACCAGCAGAGCGTCCCTGGGACTAGCGGGGGGGGATACGCAGTATTTT	CATSRASLGLAGGDTQYF
TRBV18	-	TRBJ1-3	-	TGTGCCAGCTCACCAGTGGAGGGAACTGGAAACACCATATATTTT	CASSPVEGTGNTIYF
TRBV18	-	TRBJ1-6	-	TGTGCCAGCTCACAAGACAGCAAGTATTCACCCCTCCACTTT	CASSQDSKYSPLHF
TRBV7-9	-	TRBJ2-4	-	TGTGCCAGCAGTCCAGGAGACATTTTACTAGCCAAAAACATTCAGTACTTC	CASSPGDILLAKNIQYF
TRBV28	-	TRBJ1-1	TRBD1	TGTGCCAGCAGTTTCGGGACAGTGATGAACACTGAAGCTTTCTTT	CASSFGTVMNTEAFF
TRBV6-6	-	TRBJ2-3	TRBD1	TGTGCCAGCACCGACGGACAGGCCGGCACAGATACGCAGTATTTT	CASTDGQAGTDTQYF
TRBV7-8	-	TRBJ2-7	-	TGTGCCAGCAGCTTAGGTCCTCGGCAGTACTTC	CASSLGPRQYF
TRBV2	-	TRBJ2-5	TRBD1	TGTGCCAGCAAAGACAGGGGGCAAGAGACCCAGTACTTC	CASKDRGQETQYF
TRBV19	few	TRBJ1-1	-	TGTGCCAGTAGTATGGACATCATGAACACTGAAGCTTTCTTT	CASSMDIMNTEAFF
TRBV6-5	once	TRBJ1-1	TRBD1	TGTGCCAGCAGACCCGGGACAGGAACTGAAGCTTTCTTT	CASRPGTGTEAFF
TRBV9	-	TRBJ1-3	-	TGTGCCAGCAGCGTAGTCGCACGGCCCGGAGCCACCATATATTTT	CASSVVARPGATIYF
TRBV21-1	-	TRBJ2-6	-	TGTGCCAGCCTACGGGGTCAAGCTCCTGGGGCCAACGTCCTGACTTTC	CASLRGQAPGANVLTF
TRBV7-3	-	TRBJ2-1	TRBD1	TGTGCCAGCAGCTCCCAACCGGGACAGGGGTCCAATGAGCAGTTCTTC	CASSSQPGQGSNEQFF
TRBV7-2	-	TRBJ2-3	-	TGTGCCAGCAGCTTAGATGGGAGCCGCACAGATACGCAGTATTTT	CASSLDGSRTDTQYF
TRBV6-1	few	TRBJ2-3	TRBD1	TGTGCCAGCAGTCCATCGGACAGGGTCACAGATACGCAGTATTTT	CASSPSDRVTDTQYF
TRBV19	-	TRBJ2-3	-	TGTGCCAGTAGCGGCAGGGTAGTGTCAGATACGCAGTATTTT	CASSGRVVSDTQYF
TRBV4-3	-	TRBJ2-2	-	TGCGCCAGCAGCCAAGATTGGCTAGCCGCCGGGGAGCTGTTTTTT	CASSQDWLAAGELFF
TRBV19	few	TRBJ1-5	TRBD1	TGTGCCAGTAGTATAGATCTTGACAGGGCCGGACAGCCCCAGCATTTT	CASSIDLDRAGQPQHF
TRBV6-5	-	TRBJ2-7	TRBD1	TGTGCCAGCACCAGACAGGGGGGCGAGCAGTACTTC	CASTRQGGEQYF